The rows below give T cell receptor beta chains drawn from one sample of a study of T cell responses to AZD1222 COVID-19 vaccine. Profiling relied on immunoSEQ multiplex PCR, and the TCRdb table lists in-frame clones only, not all of them. Among about 140,000 clones, approximately 90% were seen once, and the ten largest hold 2.8%. The input for sequencing was peripheral blood, taken on day 0 of AZD1222 vaccination. All receptors derive from an adult in good health. Each CDR3 is given without its conserved first and last residue. Only some rows state a clone size, as once, few, many or a class for expanded clones.

>TRBV19|TRBJ2-1|.
ASTRNRRGNEQF
>TRBV2|TRBJ1-1|.
ASRIGRLNTEAF
>TRBV5-4|TRBJ2-7|.
ASSLDPGDSYEQY
>TRBV7-8|TRBJ2-7|once
ASAPGQGIGEQY
>TRBV5-1|TRBJ1-3|.
ASSPGTGTGNTIY
>TRBV15|TRBJ2-1|.
ATSPGRRSGGSSYNEQF
>TRBV24-1|TRBJ1-4|.
ATSDAGAQVEKLF
>TRBV6-5|TRBJ2-3|.
ASSYWEGGGDTQY
>TRBV4-2|TRBJ2-7|.
ASSQVGEYLYEQY
>TRBV7-2|TRBJ1-1|.
ASSSNRVQNTEAF
>TRBV6-1|TRBJ1-1|.
ASSEAQGGI
>TRBV11-3|TRBJ1-1|.
ASSLARRPLEAF
>TRBV19|TRBJ2-7|.
ASSIGSGLALYEQY
>TRBV20-1|TRBJ2-1|.
SASGTGGPWNEQF
>TRBV5-1|TRBJ1-1|.
ASRRDTNTEAF
>TRBV4-1|TRBJ2-7|.
ASSQDYEQY
>TRBV5-1|TRBJ1-2|.
ASSLGVNLGPRIATLLVHGYT
>TRBV24-1|TRBJ2-1|.
ATSDPDRDRYNEQF
>TRBV6-5|TRBJ1-1|.
ASIRQGNTEAF
>TRBV10-1|TRBJ1-3|.
ASSEFISGNTIY
>TRBV12-3/TRBV12-4|TRBJ2-5|.
ASSWTGQETQY
>TRBV7-2|TRBJ2-7|.
ASSPGTGSYEQY
>TRBV14|TRBJ1-2|.
ASSQVAGTAAGLGYT
>TRBV27|TRBJ2-1|.
ASSPGPQSEQF
>TRBV4-2|TRBJ1-5|.
ASCNGVGNQPQH
>TRBV4-3|TRBJ1-4|.
ASSQNPGTGVTNEKLF
>TRBV7-8|TRBJ2-7|.
ASRFGSGVPSEQY
>TRBV15|TRBJ1-1|.
ATSETGNTEAF
>TRBV27|TRBJ2-7|.
ASSPRDNSYEQY
>TRBV28|TRBJ1-6|.
ASSFSPRDPALH
>TRBV28|TRBJ1-1|.
ASSLRQGSGNTEAF
>TRBV3-1/TRBV3-2|TRBJ2-2|.
ASSQDRTGGYTGELF
>TRBV7-9|TRBJ2-5|.
ASSLRDNQETQY
>TRBV7-9|TRBJ1-2|.
ASSSIPGQGRANYGYT
>TRBV5-1|TRBJ2-3|.
ASSLGLASSTDTQY
>TRBV2|TRBJ2-7|.
ASKLAGGPGYEQY
>TRBV6-6|TRBJ1-3|.
ASSSRTGSSGNTIY
>TRBV27|TRBJ1-2|.
ASSFGTGYGYT
>TRBV30|TRBJ1-5|.
AWSDRNNQPQH
>TRBV27|TRBJ2-2|.
ASRTIGTSLGVAGELF
>TRBV19|TRBJ2-5|.
ASSMVKGWGQETQY
>TRBV28|TRBJ2-7|.
ASSGATYEQY
>TRBV21-1|TRBJ1-2|.
ASSKGSDLNYGYT
>TRBV6-5|TRBJ2-7|.
ASSSSYYEQY
>TRBV10-1|TRBJ2-7|.
ASSAGQEMQQY
>TRBV19|TRBJ2-1|.
ASKPQGDYNEQF
>TRBV6-5|TRBJ1-1|.
ASRFIVRTEAF
>TRBV5-4|TRBJ1-2|.
ASSRIGGSNYGYT
>TRBV28|TRBJ1-2|.
ASSLLRNGYT
>TRBV9|TRBJ2-3|.
ASSVKGTREGDTQY